This T cell receptor beta chain was recorded in a study of Ad26.COV2.S vaccination and SARS-CoV-2 variants. Study details: By the intramuscular route, Ad26.COV2.S was given once, or twice 56 days apart.

V lost 6 bases, J lost 3 bases, and 11 bases lay in between. The CDR3 is made up of 13 amino acids. Treatment reported: about 20 received Ad26.COV2.S at low or high dose, single or two shots; 5 received placebo; per-sample allocation not given. Collection of the samples took place on day 63 after the first injection of vaccine or placebo. Vaccination used an Ad26 vector expressing Wuhan-strain SARS-CoV-2 spike. Comments on this clone: Its specificity is not known.

General study results and limits: Ad26.COV2.S recipients had broader spike-specific TCRs (P = 0.0014).

The data were produced by immunoSEQ multiplex PCR, yet TCRdb's version contains in-frame clones alone and is incomplete. The data show hundreds of thousands of clones, 89% seen once. This rearrangement joins TRBV12-3 or TRBV12-4 to TRBJ2-5; D is ambiguous. This receptor was taken from a person between 18 and 60 years old who received the Ad26.COV2.S COVID-19 vaccine or a placebo. Sequencing used peripheral blood, obtained in a trial of Ad26.COV2.S vaccine versus placebo. DNA for the CDR3: TGTGCCAGCAGCTTGGACGGAAAAGAGACCCAGTACTTC. Amino acid sequence: CASSLDGKETQYF.